The present T cell receptor (beta chain) was sequenced within a study of regulatory T cells in long-lasting Graves disease. Investigators prepared the TCR beta libraries by applying iRepertoire HTBI primers and Arm-PCR of CDR3 regions. Each CDR3 protein is one row after TCRdb ran MiXCR on the multiplex PCR reads. Here the sample spans over 500,000 distinct CDR3 sequences, about 16% being singletons. This clonotype was observed a handful of times. Time point noted: newly diagnosed GD, antithyroid drugs for less than 3 months. Scientists built the TCR library using RNA that was extracted from PBMCs. Trimming took 8 bases from V and 5 from J, leaving 12 bases between them. The V gene's germline CDR1 is SNHLY and CDR2 FYNNEI. The CDR3 has 12 residues. The same sample was also studied in work on T cells in Graves' hyperthyroidism and ophthalmopathy.

Here the sequenced sample was peripheral blood mononuclear cells (PBMCs), taken at new diagnosis, from a patient treated with antithyroid drugs. The receptor's source is a man aged 18-30 years with Graves disease. The chain recombines TRBV2 with TRBJ2-5; D unclear. The CDR3 bases are TGTGCCAGCCGATACACGGGCGAGACCCAGTACTTC. Protein: CASRYTGETQYF.